Below are 23 T cell receptor beta chains sequenced from a single sample in a study of T cell responses to AZD1222 COVID-19 vaccine. Profiled with immunoSEQ multiplex PCR; TCRdb holds only in-frame clones, not every one. The sample consists of about 120,000 clones, approximately 90% of them appearing once. The specimen comprised peripheral blood, sampled on day 0 of AZD1222 vaccination. These receptors were taken from an adult in good health.

The rearrangement joins TRBV27 to TRBJ2-5; D call uncertain. The V end was cut by 6 bases, the J end by 5 bases, with 13 bases between. The CDR3 has 13 amino acids. The germline V gene has CDR1 MNHEY and CDR2 SMNVEV (reference sequence). The chain's CDR3 is CASRFLGEETQYF. CDR3 DNA sequence: TGTGCCAGCAGATTTCTCGGCGAGGAGACCCAGTACTTC.

The chain uses TRBV6-5 and TRBJ1-2; no firm D call. V was clipped by 6 bases and J by 4 bases, with 12 bases between them. The germline gives CDR1 MNHEY, CDR2 SVGAGI. The CDR3 is 13 residues long. Written as DNA, the CDR3 is TGTGCCAGCAGCTCCTCCATAACCTATGGCTACACCTTC. Translation: CASSSSITYGYTF.

The chain couples TRBV7-2 to TRBJ1-6; no clear D gene. Trimming cost V 2 bases and J 7 bases, with 12 bases left between them. The CDR3 is 15 amino acids. Germline assignment: CDR1 SGHTA and CDR2 FQGNSA. The CDR3 region is CASSLRFGQNSPLHF. CDR3 nucleotides: TGTGCCAGCAGCTTACGGTTCGGCCAGAATTCACCCCTCCACTTT.

The rearrangement uses TRBV27 and TRBJ1-1; D is possibly TRBD1 (5 bases). This CDR3 is 14 amino acids long. Germline-derived CDR1 and CDR2 are MNHEY and SMNVEV (reference sequence). The V gene lost 3 bases and the J gene lost 1 base, with 9 bases spanning the gap. The CDR3 sequence: CASSFRGGNTEAFF. In DNA, the CDR3 is TGTGCCAGCAGTTTTAGGGGAGGGAACACTGAAGCTTTCTTT.

The rearrangement links TRBV7-3 to TRBJ1-2; 9 positions match TRBD1. V was pared by 0 bases and J by 10 bases, with 6 bases of the junction left unmatched. The germline V gene encodes CDR1 SGHTA and CDR2 FQGTGA. The CDR3 loop spans 14 amino acids. The CDR3 sequence is CASSLTPGQGHYTF. The CDR3 DNA sequence: TGTGCCAGCAGCTTAACCCCGGGACAGGGACACTACACCTTC.

The rearrangement links TRBV30 to TRBJ1-2; 7 nucleotides agree with TRBD1. The CDR3 sequence is 12 residues long. Germline CDR1 is GTSNPN and CDR2 is SVGIG (reference sequence). This chain's CDR3 is CAQGWVSYGYTF. In nucleotides, the CDR3 is TGTGCACAGGGGTGGGTTTCCTATGGCTACACCTTC.

The J gene is TRBJ2-7, the V gene TRBV28; no clear D. This CDR3 is 12 amino acids long. The V end was cut by 1 base, the J end by 4 bases, with 5 bases between. Germline V gives CDR1 MDHEN, CDR2 SYDVKM. The CDR3 reads CASSLLGYEQYF. CDR3 bases: TGTGCCAGCAGTTTATTGGGTTACGAGCAGTACTTC.

The chain has TRBV5-1 and TRBJ2-3, with TRBD2 matching 7 bases. This CDR3 contains 16 residues. After removal of 4 bases from V and 0 bases from J, the junction contained 8 bases not matched to a gene. Germline V gene sequence: CDR1 SGHRS, CDR2 YFSETQ. CDR3 region: CASSPGLGASTDTQYF. The CDR3 nucleotides are TGCGCCAGCAGCCCAGGACTAGGCGCTAGCACAGATACGCAGTATTTT.

The chain joins TRBV27 to TRBJ1-6; perhaps TRBD1 as D (5 bases). Trimming stripped 2 bases from V and 7 bases from J, with 9 bases between. Germline assignment: CDR1 MNHEY and CDR2 SMNVEV (reference sequence). The CDR3 has 14 residues. This CDR3 is CASSLTGRNSPLHF. CDR3 nucleotides: TGTGCCAGCAGTTTAACAGGACGAAATTCACCCCTCCACTTT.

The V call is TRBV27, the J call TRBJ1-4; D call uncertain. CDR3 length: 12 amino acids. In germline, CDR1 is MNHEY, CDR2 SMNVEV (reference sequence). Trimming shortened V by 11 bases and J by 4 bases, and 11 bases separated the two germline ends. CDR3 loop: CAAGVYNEKLFF. For the CDR3, the DNA is TGTGCCGCCGGCGTATATAATGAAAAACTGTTTTTT.

This clone was counted between two and nine times. The V and J genes are TRBV18 and TRBJ2-7; D is unclear. The ends were cut back, 1 base at V and 0 bases at J, with 1 base in the middle. Looked up from germline, CDR1 is KGHSH and CDR2 is LQKENI. The CDR3 covers 12 residues. CDR3 region: CASSPRSYEQYF. In nucleotides, the CDR3 is TGTGCCAGCTCACCACGCTCCTACGAGCAGTACTTC.

This clone was picked up a small number of times. This rearrangement joins TRBV6-2 or TRBV6-3 to TRBJ2-3, with 9 nucleotides matching TRBD2. J lost 4 bases, V lost 5 bases, and 7 bases had no gene match. CDR1 and CDR2 (germline): MNHEY, SVGEGT. CDR3 size: 15 residues. The DNA of the CDR3 is TGTGCCAGCAGTATAGCGGGGGACCTCGCAGATACGCAGTATTTT. Translating it yields CASSIAGDLADTQYF.

This chain connects TRBV28 to TRBJ2-7, with 7 bases lining up with TRBD1. The V segment lost 6 bases and the J segment 5 bases; nucleotides outside the gene matches: 10. This CDR3 is 14 amino acids long. Germline V gives CDR1 MDHEN, CDR2 SYDVKM. CDR3 in DNA: TGTGCCAGCAGGGGGACAGCCCCTACTAACGAGCAGTACTTC. As protein: CASRGTAPTNEQYF.

The J gene is TRBJ1-6, the V gene TRBV6-2 or TRBV6-3, with D unresolved. The CDR3 totals 16 residues. Germline CDR1 MNHEY, CDR2 SVGEGT. V was trimmed by 4 bases and J by 4 bases, leaving 14 bases between them. CDR3 in amino acids: CASSSPAQRYNSPLHF. For the CDR3, the DNA is TGTGCCAGCAGTTCCCCCGCTCAGAGATATAATTCACCCCTCCACTTT.

CDR3 protein: CASSLSQGGGNQPQHF. The CDR3 bases are TGTGCCAGCAGTTTAAGTCAGGGGGGGGGCAATCAGCCCCAGCATTTT. The V and J genes are TRBV28 and TRBJ1-5; TRBD1 matches 7 bases. CDR3 length: 16 residues. V was clipped by 2 bases and J by 2 bases; unmatched bases: 6. From germline, CDR1 is MDHEN and CDR2 SYDVKM. The full variable domain, in which reference TRBV28 and TRBJ1-5 provide the parts outside the CDR3, is DVKVTQSSRYLVKRTGEKVFLECVQDMDHENMFWYRQDPGLGLRLIYFSYDVKMKEKGDIPEGYSVSREKKERFSLILESASTNQTSMYLCASSLSQGGGNQPQHFGDGTRLSIL.

The rearrangement links TRBV6-5 to TRBJ1-1; a possible D gene is TRBD1 (5 bases). This CDR3 has 14 residues. Germline V gives CDR1 MNHEY, CDR2 SVGAGI. The V end lost 6 bases, the J end lost 0 bases, and 11 bases lay between the germline ends. CDR3 in amino acids: CASRVGPMNTEAFF. In nucleotides, the CDR3 is TGTGCCAGCAGGGTGGGACCGATGAACACTGAAGCTTTCTTT.

This clone was picked up one time. The chain's CDR3 is CASSGQGGTGELFF. Written as DNA, the CDR3 is TGCGCCAGCAGCGGACAGGGCGGCACCGGGGAGCTGTTTTTT. The gene calls are TRBV5-1 and TRBJ2-2; 8 bases agree with TRBD1. CDR1 is SGHRS and CDR2 is YFSETQ in the germline V gene. The CDR3 runs to 14 residues. V lost 4 bases to trimming and J lost 4 bases; unmatched junction nucleotides: 3.

This CDR3 reads CASSLGWGSEAFF. The CDR3 nucleotides are TGTGCCAGCAGCTTAGGGTGGGGCTCCGAAGCTTTCTTT. The gene calls are TRBV7-9 and TRBJ1-1, with D possibly matching TRBD1 (5 bases). The V end lost 1 base, the J end lost 8 bases, and 11 bases lay between the germline ends. This CDR3 has 13 residues. Germline V gives CDR1 SEHNR, CDR2 FQNEAQ (reference sequence).

The J gene is TRBJ1-4, the V gene TRBV6-2 or TRBV6-3, with TRBD1 matching 7 bases. CDR1 is MNHEY, CDR2 SVGEGT, per germline. The CDR3 length is 14 residues. V lost 5 bases, J lost 6 bases, and 6 bases stayed unmatched. The CDR3 is CASSPGTAYEKLFF. CDR3 nucleotide sequence: TGTGCCAGCAGTCCCGGGACAGCTTATGAAAAACTGTTTTTT.

In this sample, this clone turned up once. This sequence joins TRBV12-5 and TRBJ2-3; 9 positions agree with TRBD2. Unmatched junction bases numbered 7, after V lost 2 bases and J lost 4 bases. CDR3 length: 16 residues. The germline CDR1 and CDR2 sequences are LGHNT and FRNRAP. For the CDR3, the DNA is TGTGCTAGTGGTTTGCCAACGGAGCGGGGGGCAGATACGCAGTATTTT. Translation gives CASGLPTERGADTQYF.

The rearrangement links TRBV29-1 to TRBJ1-1, with 8 bases that match TRBD1. This CDR3 is 13 amino acids long. Germline V lookup: CDR1 SQVTM, CDR2 ANQGSEA. The V and J ends lost 5 bases and 4 bases, in that order; junction bases with no gene match: 6. The CDR3 here is CSVRTGWSTEAFF. The DNA of the CDR3 is TGCAGCGTTAGGACAGGGTGGAGCACTGAAGCTTTCTTT.

The V call is TRBV30, the J call TRBJ1-5, with no clear D. V lost 3 bases and J 1 base, leaving 7 bases between the germline ends. The CDR3 runs 13 residues. Germline values: CDR1 GTSNPN, CDR2 SVGIG (reference sequence). CDR3 DNA: TGTGCCTGGAGCGACGCAAGCAATCAGCCCCAGCATTTT. Translated: CAWSDASNQPQHF.

CDR3 DNA: TGTGCCTCGGACAGGGTCGCATATGGCTACACCTTC. Translation gives CASDRVAYGYTF. The V call is TRBV30, the J call TRBJ1-2; 8 bases fit TRBD1. The CDR3 extends over 12 amino acids. Losses at the gene ends were 7 bases for V and 5 bases for J; bases not matched to a gene: 6. Germline CDR1 reads GTSNPN; CDR2 reads SVGIG (reference sequence).